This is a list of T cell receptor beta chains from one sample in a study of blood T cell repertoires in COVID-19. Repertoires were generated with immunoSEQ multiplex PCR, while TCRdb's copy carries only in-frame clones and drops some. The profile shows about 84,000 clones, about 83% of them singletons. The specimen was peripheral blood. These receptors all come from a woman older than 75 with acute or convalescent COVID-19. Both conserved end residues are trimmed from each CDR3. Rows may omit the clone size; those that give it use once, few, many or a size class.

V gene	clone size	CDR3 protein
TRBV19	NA	ASSILHREPSYEQY
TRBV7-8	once	ASSLDGPTGRWYEQY
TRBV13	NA	ASSLAGTDTQY
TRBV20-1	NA	SSQANYGYT
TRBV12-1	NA	ASSFPGLAGATGELF
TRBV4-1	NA	ASSQSAGGLQPQH
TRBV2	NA	ASRAQSTNEKLF
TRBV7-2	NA	ASSRPGTGEGETQY
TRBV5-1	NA	ASSFFGGAEDEQY
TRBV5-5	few	ASSLGGVAGNTIY
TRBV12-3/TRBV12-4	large	ASSTLGQPQH
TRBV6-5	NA	ASSYQTVWADTQY
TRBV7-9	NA	ASSLDQGTQY
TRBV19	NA	ASSQTGGLTEAF
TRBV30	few	AWSPGGGNEKLF
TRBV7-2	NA	ASSYTRSGNEQF
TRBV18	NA	ASSRGAGNGYT
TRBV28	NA	ASRGQYLLYNEQF
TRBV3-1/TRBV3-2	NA	ASSHGAGVGYT
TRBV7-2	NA	ASSLRGGETQY
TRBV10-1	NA	ASSEGTKVTDTQY
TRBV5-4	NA	ASSLDDRGYTEAF
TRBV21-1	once	ASSKCAGGYNEQF
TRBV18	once	ASSAPGQGNRGYT
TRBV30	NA	AWAPGTSGRANYNEQF
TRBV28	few	ASSPGLDYGYT
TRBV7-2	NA	ASSLSSGRFETQY
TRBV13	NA	ASSTNRGRDRETQY
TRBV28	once	ASSFGDRGLAEAF
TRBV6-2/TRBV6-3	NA	ASSPGQSYEQY
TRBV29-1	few	SVSTSGEETQY
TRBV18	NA	ASSPLTGRSEKLF
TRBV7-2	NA	ASSSELGAINQPQH
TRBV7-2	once	ASSLDPGSNQPQH
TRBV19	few	ASSIEWLADYNEQF
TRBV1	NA	TSSPPQAPGTDTQY
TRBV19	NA	ASSMGDREDNEQF